This passage covers 30 T cell receptor beta chains from one sample sequenced in a study of cytomegalovirus exposure and HLA in healthy donors. The PCR ran on 60 Vbeta and 13 Jbeta primers. The repertoire was sequenced with immunoSEQ multiplex PCR; TCRdb's copy has only in-frame clones and lacks some. The sample has roughly 130,000 clones, around 59% seen once. The material sequenced was PBMCs. Receptors originate from a male donor in good health and CMV-seronegative.

The CDR3 here is CSVGQVENEQFF. The CDR3 region has the DNA TGCAGCGTTGGACAGGTGGAGAATGAGCAGTTCTTC. The chain combines TRBV29-1 with TRBJ2-1; tentative D call: TRBD1 (6 bases). CDR1 and CDR2 from the germline V gene are SQVTM and ANQGSEA. The CDR3 runs 12 residues. V was cut by 4 bases and J by 7 bases, with 11 bases left in between.

J is TRBJ2-2 and V is TRBV7-2; D not certain. This CDR3 comprises 14 residues. Germline CDR1 is SGHTA and CDR2 is FQGNSA. V was trimmed by 3 bases and J by 5 bases, leaving 10 bases between them. CDR3 region: CASSFGGLTGELFF. The DNA for the CDR3 is TGTGCCAGCAGCTTCGGCGGTTTGACCGGGGAGCTGTTTTTT. The full variable domain, completed using reference TRBV7-2 and TRBJ2-2, is GAGVSQSPSNKVTEKGKDVELRCDPISGHTALYWYRQSLGQGLEFLIYFQGNSAPDKSGLPSDRFSAERTGGSVSTLTIQRTQQEDSAVYLCASSFGGLTGELFFGEGSRLTVL.

V is TRBV30 and J is TRBJ2-5; 11 bases are shared with TRBD1. CDR3 size: 15 residues. The germline V gene has CDR1 GTSNPN and CDR2 SVGIG (reference sequence). Trimming removed 3 bases from V and 0 bases from J; junction bases left unmatched: 3. CDR3 in DNA: TGTGCCTGGAGCCAGGACAGGGGGCACCAAGAGACCCAGTACTTC. Its translation: CAWSQDRGHQETQYF.

This clone was recorded once. This sample includes further DNA sequences coding for the same CDR3. The chain recombines TRBV6-6 with TRBJ2-7, with D perhaps TRBD2 (5 bases). The length of the CDR3 is 15 residues. Germline V gene data show CDR1 as MNHNY and CDR2 as SVGAGI (reference sequence). V shed 0 bases and J shed 0 bases, with 9 bases lying between them. The CDR3: CASSYSGESSYEQYF. Here the CDR3 DNA reads TGTGCCAGCAGTTACTCCGGGGAAAGCTCCTACGAGCAGTACTTC.

This clone was recorded once. The rearrangement uses TRBV2 and TRBJ1-2; D is ambiguous. This CDR3 has 13 residues. Trimming took off 7 bases at V and 4 bases at J, with 13 bases between the two ends. Germline CDR1 is SNHLY and CDR2 is FYNNEI. Here the CDR3 reads CASMFQVFYGYTF. CDR3 in DNA: TGTGCCAGCATGTTCCAGGTATTCTATGGCTACACCTTC.

In its sample, this clone was seen a few times. The chain joins TRBV19 to TRBJ2-5, with 9 bases identical to TRBD1. The CDR3 is 13 residues long. Germline V CDR1 and CDR2: LNHDA, SQIVND (reference sequence). The V segment lost 8 bases and the J segment 4 bases; nucleotides outside the gene matches: 5. The CDR3 DNA is TGTGCCAGTGGTCCGACAGGGGGAGAGACCCAGTACTTC. Its protein is CASGPTGGETQYF.

This clone was recorded a few times. V is TRBV6-1 and J is TRBJ1-5; D remains ambiguous. The ends were cut back, 3 bases at V and 0 bases at J, with 9 bases in the middle. CDR1 is MNHNS, CDR2 SASEGT, per germline. The CDR3 spans 15 residues. The CDR3 sequence: CASSDWGVSNQPQHF. The CDR3 bases are TGTGCCAGCAGTGATTGGGGAGTTAGCAATCAGCCCCAGCATTTT.

The J gene is TRBJ1-1, the V gene TRBV30, with D possibly being TRBD1 (6 bases). Germline values: CDR1 GTSNPN, CDR2 SVGIG (reference sequence). Trimming left V 1 base short and J 4 bases short, with 7 bases between. The CDR3 extends over 12 amino acids. The CDR3 DNA reads TGTGCCTGGAGTGGAGGGGGCACTGAAGCTTTCTTT. This gives the protein CAWSGGGTEAFF.

This clone was counted only a few times. V and J are TRBV5-4 and TRBJ2-5; 8 bases match TRBD1. The germline gives CDR1 SGHNT, CDR2 YYREEE (reference sequence). The CDR3 has 14 amino acids. V lost 0 bases, J lost 3 bases, and 1 base stayed unmatched. The CDR3: CASSLVDREETQYF. CDR3 in DNA: TGTGCCAGCAGCTTGGTGGACAGGGAAGAGACCCAGTACTTC. Full variable domain (rest looked up from reference TRBV5-4 and TRBJ2-5): ETGVTQSPTHLIKTRGQQVTLRCSSQSGHNTVSWYQQALGQGPQFIFQYYREEENGRGNFPPRFSGLQFPNYSSELNVNALELDDSALYLCASSLVDREETQYFGPGTRLLVL.

The chain joins TRBV7-9 to TRBJ1-2; 7 nucleotides match TRBD1. Germline lookup yields CDR1 SEHNR and CDR2 FQNEAQ (reference sequence). The CDR3 is 15 residues long. V dropped 5 bases and J dropped 0; count of bases not matched to a gene: 6. The CDR3 protein is CASSPGTAANYGYTF. The CDR3 bases are TGTGCCAGCAGCCCCGGGACAGCAGCTAACTATGGCTACACCTTC.

Only a few counts were recorded for this clone. The chain uses TRBV6-6 and TRBJ1-2; D possibly corresponds to TRBD1 (6 bases). CDR1 is MNHNY, CDR2 SVGAGI, per germline (reference sequence). There are 12 residues in the CDR3. V lost 6 bases and J lost 8, with 13 bases in between. The CDR3 DNA sequence: TGTGCCAGCAGCGACTCAGGGGTCGGCTACACCTTC. Translation: CASSDSGVGYTF.

This clone was detected a few times. The chain recombines TRBV20-1 with TRBJ1-1; D gene unclear. Germline V CDR1 and CDR2: DFQATT, SNEGSKA (reference sequence). Trimming took off 6 bases at V and 0 bases at J, with 5 bases between the two ends. The CDR3 sequence is 11 residues long. CDR3 sequence: CSAGMNTEAFF. The CDR3 DNA sequence: TGCAGTGCCGGTATGAACACTGAAGCTTTCTTT.

The chain carries TRBV12-5 and TRBJ1-2; possible D gene TRBD1, 6 bases. This CDR3 contains 15 residues. Looked up from germline, CDR1 is LGHNT and CDR2 is FRNRAP. Trimming cost V 3 bases and J 2 bases, with 13 bases left between them. The CDR3 loop reads CASGFVDRLNYGYTF. CDR3 bases: TGTGCTAGTGGTTTTGTGGACAGATTAAACTATGGCTACACCTTC.

The gene calls are TRBV13 and TRBJ1-4; 7 positions agree with TRBD1. CDR1 is PRHDT, CDR2 FYEKMQ, per germline (reference sequence). The length of the CDR3 is 17 residues. After removal of 6 bases from V and 11 bases from J, the junction contained 21 bases not matched to a gene. The CDR3 is CASSSRDSAPRSRKLFF. CDR3 bases: TGTGCCAGCAGTAGCCGGGACAGCGCTCCTCGGAGTAGGAAACTGTTTTTT. Full variable domain (rest looked up from reference TRBV13 and TRBJ1-4): AAGVIQSPRHLIKEKRETATLKCYPIPRHDTVYWYQQGPGQDPQFLISFYEKMQSDKGSIPDRFSAQQFSDYHSELNMSSLELGDSALYFCASSSRDSAPRSRKLFFGSGTQLSVL.

This rearrangement joins TRBV20-1 to TRBJ2-1, with D uncertain. CDR1 and CDR2 (germline): DFQATT, SNEGSKA (reference sequence). V was pared by 3 bases and J by 7 bases, with 7 bases between. The CDR3 has 11 amino acids. CDR3 DNA: TGCAGTGCTAGTTTGTTAAATGAGCAGTTCTTC. It codes for CSASLLNEQFF.

This rearrangement joins TRBV29-1 to TRBJ2-2; the match to TRBD1 covers 8 bases. The junction had 7 bases not matched to a gene; V was cut back by 6 bases and J by 4 bases. From germline, CDR1 is SQVTM and CDR2 ANQGSEA. The CDR3 is made up of 14 amino acids. As DNA, the CDR3 is TGCAGCGTGGGAGAGACAGGGGCCACCGGGGAGCTGTTTTTT. It codes for CSVGETGATGELFF.

The rearrangement joins TRBV30 to TRBJ2-3; 7 bases line up with TRBD2. Germline loops: CDR1 GTSNPN, CDR2 SVGIG (reference sequence). The CDR3 is 13 residues long. After removal of 3 bases from V and 5 bases from J, the junction contained 5 bases not matched to a gene. CDR3 amino acids: CAWRLGGGDTQYF. As DNA, the CDR3 is TGTGCCTGGAGGTTGGGGGGGGGAGATACGCAGTATTTT.

This rearrangement joins TRBV6-5 to TRBJ2-2; 9 bases are shared with TRBD2. Trimming cost V 6 bases and J 7 bases; bases outside gene matches: 6. The CDR3 length is 14 residues. CDR1 is MNHEY and CDR2 is SVGAGI in the germline V gene. In nucleotides, the CDR3 is TGTGCCAGCAGGCGGGGGGGCGGTGTCGGGGAGCTGTTTTTT. It yields the protein CASRRGGGVGELFF.

V is TRBV2 and J is TRBJ2-5; perhaps TRBD1 as D (6 bases). This CDR3 has 12 residues. Germline assignment: CDR1 SNHLY and CDR2 FYNNEI. V gave up 8 bases and J gave up 1 base, with 8 bases separating them. The CDR3, as DNA: TGTGCCAGCGGACAGCTCCAAGAGACCCAGTACTTC. It codes for CASGQLQETQYF. The whole variable domain, remainder taken from reference TRBV2 and TRBJ2-5, is EPEVTQTPSHQVTQMGQEVILRCVPISNHLYFYWYRQILGQKVEFLVSFYNNEISEKSEIFDDQFSVERPDGSNFTLKIRSTKLEDSAMYFCASGQLQETQYFGPGTRLLVL.

A note on this clone: Other DNA sequences in the sample encode the same CDR3. V gene TRBV5-1 combines with J gene TRBJ2-1; tentatively, D is TRBD1 (6 bases). The germline V gene has CDR1 SGHRS and CDR2 YFSETQ. Trimming removed 3 bases at V and 8 bases at J, with 9 bases between. The CDR3 totals 12 residues. CDR3 residues: CASSSQGHEQFF. CDR3 nucleotides: TGCGCCAGCAGCTCACAGGGCCATGAGCAGTTCTTC.

This chain's CDR3 is CASSSTENNSPLHF. The DNA for the CDR3 is TGTGCCAGCAGCTCGACAGAGAATAATTCACCCCTCCACTTT. This rearrangement joins TRBV7-2 to TRBJ1-6, with D perhaps matching TRBD1 (5 bases). CDR3 length: 14 amino acids. Germline values: CDR1 SGHTA, CDR2 FQGNSA. Between the trimmed V and J ends, which lost 4 bases and 5 bases, there was a span of 9 bases.

This sequence joins TRBV21-1 and TRBJ1-2; the table gives TRBD1 as D, unverified against the DNA. TRBV21-1 is a known pseudogene. This CDR3 region has 16 residues. The chain's CDR3 is CASSRKMTGHLYGYTF. CDR3 coding DNA: TGTGCCAGCAGCCGTAAGATGACAGGGCACCTCTATGGCTACACCTTC.

This chain joins TRBV7-3 and TRBJ2-7; 10 bases are a match to TRBD2. The ends lost 5 bases at V and 0 bases at J; junction bases unmatched: 1. The germline CDR1 and CDR2 sequences are SGHTA and FQGTGA. The CDR3 consists of 14 residues. CDR3 DNA sequence: TGTGCCAGCAGCCCTAGCGGGAGCTCCTACGAGCAGTACTTC. It translates to CASSPSGSSYEQYF.

The chain carries TRBV5-1 and TRBJ2-3; 12 bases fit TRBD2. This CDR3 region has 16 residues. Germline V CDR1 and CDR2: SGHRS, YFSETQ. J was trimmed by 3 bases and V by 7 bases; bases with no gene match: 9. Written as DNA, the CDR3 is TGCGCCAGCTCTTCTAGCGGGGGGGCGCCGACAGATACGCAGTATTTT. It codes for CASSSSGGAPTDTQYF.

This clone was recorded only once. This chain joins TRBV12-5 and TRBJ2-7; 10 nucleotides align to TRBD1. Germline assignment: CDR1 LGHNT and CDR2 FRNRAP. Trimming cost V 6 bases and J 2 bases; bases outside gene matches: 7. This CDR3 spans 15 amino acids. CDR3 sequence reads: CASGPPGQGAYEQYF. CDR3 coding DNA: TGTGCTAGTGGCCCTCCCGGACAGGGGGCCTACGAGCAGTACTTC.

The chain employs TRBV4-1 and TRBJ1-2; tentatively, D is TRBD1 (6 bases). The CDR3 covers 14 residues. CDR1 MGHRA and CDR2 YSYEKL come from the germline V gene. V shed 4 bases and J shed 2 bases, with 11 bases lying between them. The CDR3: CASSPDSRNYGYTF. CDR3 nucleotide sequence: TGCGCCAGCAGCCCGGACAGTCGGAACTATGGCTACACCTTC.

V and J are TRBV27 and TRBJ1-1, with D maybe TRBD1 (6 bases). The CDR3 consists of 14 residues. The germline gives CDR1 MNHEY, CDR2 SMNVEV (reference sequence). Between the trimmed V and J ends, which lost 6 bases and 4 bases, there was a span of 15 bases. The CDR3 spells CASREDSSGTEAFF. CDR3 in DNA: TGTGCCAGCAGGGAGGACAGTTCGGGCACTGAAGCTTTCTTT.

The chain has TRBV9 and TRBJ2-2; 7 bases are shared with TRBD1. J gave up 0 bases and V 0 bases, and 2 bases lay outside the gene matches. CDR1 is SGDLS and CDR2 is YYNGEE in the germline V gene. The CDR3 is 16 amino acids. CDR3 amino acids: CASSVGGTANTGELFF. CDR3 in DNA: TGTGCCAGCAGCGTAGGGGGGACAGCGAACACCGGGGAGCTGTTTTTT. The full variable domain, rest sourced from reference TRBV9 and TRBJ2-2, is DSGVTQTPKHLITATGQRVTLRCSPRSGDLSVYWYQQSLDQGLQFLIQYYNGEERAKGNILERFSAQQFPDLHSELNLSSLELGDSALYFCASSVGGTANTGELFFGEGSRLTVL.

The chain couples TRBV6-5 to TRBJ1-2, with TRBD1 as a possible D gene (6 bases). Trimming took 2 bases from V and 3 from J, leaving 13 bases between them. Germline V gene lookup returns CDR1 MNHEY and CDR2 SVGAGI. This CDR3 comprises 15 residues. The CDR3 nucleotides are TGTGCCAGCAGTTACGACCCAGGGGACGACTATGGCTACACCTTC. Residues: CASSYDPGDDYGYTF.

The chain is built from TRBV4-3 and TRBJ1-2, with D possibly matching TRBD1 (5 bases). Trimming pared 4 bases from V and 5 bases from J, leaving 17 bases between. This CDR3 is built from 15 residues. Germline lookup yields CDR1 LGHNA and CDR2 YSLEER. The CDR3 nucleotides are TGCGCCAGCAGCCTTAGGGGTGGGTCAGCTTATGGCTACACCTTC. This gives the protein CASSLRGGSAYGYTF.